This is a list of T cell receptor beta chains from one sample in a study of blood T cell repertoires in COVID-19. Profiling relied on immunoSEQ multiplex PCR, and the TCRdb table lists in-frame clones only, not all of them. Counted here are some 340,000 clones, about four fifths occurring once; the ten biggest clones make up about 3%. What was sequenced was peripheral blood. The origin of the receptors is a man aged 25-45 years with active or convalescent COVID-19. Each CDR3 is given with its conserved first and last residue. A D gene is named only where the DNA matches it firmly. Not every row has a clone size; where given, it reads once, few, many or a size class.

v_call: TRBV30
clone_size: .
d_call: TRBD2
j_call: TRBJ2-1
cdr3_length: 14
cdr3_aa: CASQRGSSYNEQFF
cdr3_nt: TGTGCCAGTCAGCGGGGTAGCTCCTACAATGAGCAGTTCTTC

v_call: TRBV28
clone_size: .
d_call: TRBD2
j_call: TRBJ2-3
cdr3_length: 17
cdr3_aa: CASSFMASGISTDTQYF
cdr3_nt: TGTGCCAGCAGTTTCATGGCTAGCGGTATTAGCACAGATACGCAGTATTTT

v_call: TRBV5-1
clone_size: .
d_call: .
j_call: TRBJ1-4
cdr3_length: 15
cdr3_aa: CASSRGSATNEKLFF
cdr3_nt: TGCGCCAGCAGCAGGGGAAGTGCAACTAATGAAAAACTGTTTTTT

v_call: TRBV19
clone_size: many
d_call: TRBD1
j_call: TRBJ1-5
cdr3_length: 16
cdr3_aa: CASSSWTGGSNQPQHF
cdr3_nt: TGTGCCAGTAGTTCCTGGACAGGGGGAAGCAATCAGCCCCAGCATTTT

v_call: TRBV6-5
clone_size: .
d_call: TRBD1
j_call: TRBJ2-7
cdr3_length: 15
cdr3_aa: CASSAPDRVFNEQYF
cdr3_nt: TGTGCCAGCAGCGCACCTGACAGGGTTTTCAACGAGCAGTACTTC

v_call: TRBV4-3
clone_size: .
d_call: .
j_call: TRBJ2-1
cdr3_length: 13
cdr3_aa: CASSQEFQRQLFF
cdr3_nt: TGCGCCAGCAGCCAAGAATTTCAGCGGCAGCTGTTCTTC

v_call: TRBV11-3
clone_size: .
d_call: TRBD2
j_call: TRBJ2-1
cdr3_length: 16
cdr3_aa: CASSLRASGGAYEQFF
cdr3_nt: TGTGCCAGCAGCTTAAGGGCTAGCGGGGGGGCATATGAGCAGTTCTTC

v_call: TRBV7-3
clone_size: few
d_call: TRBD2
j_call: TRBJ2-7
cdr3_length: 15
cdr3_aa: CASSKGSSGSYEQYF
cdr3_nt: TGTGCCAGCAGCAAGGGGTCTAGCGGGAGCTACGAGCAGTACTTC

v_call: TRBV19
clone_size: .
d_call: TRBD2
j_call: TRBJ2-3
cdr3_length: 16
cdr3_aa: CASSITSGSRGDTQYF
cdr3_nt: TGTGCCAGTAGTATAACTAGCGGGAGCAGAGGAGATACGCAGTATTTT

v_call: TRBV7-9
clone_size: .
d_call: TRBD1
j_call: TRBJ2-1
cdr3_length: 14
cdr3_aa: CASSLRQGGNEQFF
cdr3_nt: TGTGCCAGCAGCTTAAGACAGGGGGGCAATGAGCAGTTCTTC

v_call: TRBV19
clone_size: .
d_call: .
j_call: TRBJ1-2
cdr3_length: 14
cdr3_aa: CASSILTGTRGYTF
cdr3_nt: TGTGCCAGTAGTATCCTCACGGGAACGCGGGGCTACACCTTC

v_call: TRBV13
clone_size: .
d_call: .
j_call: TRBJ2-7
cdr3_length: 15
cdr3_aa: CASSLAAYDTYEQYF
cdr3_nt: TGTGCCAGCAGCTTAGCAGCGTATGATACCTACGAGCAGTACTTC

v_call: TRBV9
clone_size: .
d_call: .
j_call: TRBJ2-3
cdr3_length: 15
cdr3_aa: CASSVGPSATDTQYF
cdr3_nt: TGTGCCAGCAGCGTAGGTCCTAGCGCCACAGATACGCAGTATTTT

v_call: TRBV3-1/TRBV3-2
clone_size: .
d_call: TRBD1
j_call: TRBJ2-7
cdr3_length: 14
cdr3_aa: CASGHSDRGYEQYF
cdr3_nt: TGTGCCAGCGGACACTCGGACAGGGGGTACGAGCAGTACTTC

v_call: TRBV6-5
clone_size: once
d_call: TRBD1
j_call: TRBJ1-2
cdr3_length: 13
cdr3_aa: CASSLGQGWGYTF
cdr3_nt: TGTGCCAGCAGTCTAGGACAGGGGTGGGGCTACACCTTC

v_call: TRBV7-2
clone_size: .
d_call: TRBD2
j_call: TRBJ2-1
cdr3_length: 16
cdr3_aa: CASSSGTSGMLSEQFF
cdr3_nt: TGTGCCAGCAGCTCCGGGACTAGCGGGATGTTGAGTGAGCAGTTCTTC

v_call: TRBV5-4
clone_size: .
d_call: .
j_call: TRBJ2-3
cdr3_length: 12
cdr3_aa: CASSLALDTQYF
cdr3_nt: TGTGCCAGCAGCTTGGCACTGGATACGCAGTATTTT

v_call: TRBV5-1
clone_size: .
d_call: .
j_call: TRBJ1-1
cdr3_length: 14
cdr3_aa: CASSLGPTNTEAFF
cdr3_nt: TGCGCCAGCAGCTTGGGACCGACAAACACTGAAGCTTTCTTT

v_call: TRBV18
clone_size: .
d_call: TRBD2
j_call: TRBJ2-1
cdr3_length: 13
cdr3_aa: CASSSLAAGEQFF
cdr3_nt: TGTGCCAGCTCGTCACTAGCGGCGGGGGAGCAGTTCTTC

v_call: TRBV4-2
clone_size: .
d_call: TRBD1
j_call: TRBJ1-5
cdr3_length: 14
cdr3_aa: CASSPDRGPQPQHF
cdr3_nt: TGTGCCAGCAGCCCCGACAGGGGACCTCAGCCCCAGCATTTT

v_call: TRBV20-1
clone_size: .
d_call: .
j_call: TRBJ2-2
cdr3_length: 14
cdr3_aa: CSASSRGWAGELFF
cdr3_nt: TGCAGTGCCAGTAGCAGGGGATGGGCCGGGGAGCTGTTTTTT

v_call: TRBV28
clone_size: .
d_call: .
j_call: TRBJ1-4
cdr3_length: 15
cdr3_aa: CASSLDGRGNEKLFF
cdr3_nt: TGTGCCAGCAGTTTAGATGGCAGGGGCAATGAAAAACTGTTTTTT

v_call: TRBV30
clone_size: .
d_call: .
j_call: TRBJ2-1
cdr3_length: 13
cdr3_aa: CAWISGAGSEQFF
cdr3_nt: TGTGCCTGGATTTCCGGGGCGGGGAGTGAGCAGTTCTTC

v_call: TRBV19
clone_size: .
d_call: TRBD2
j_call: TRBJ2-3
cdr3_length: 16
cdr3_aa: CASSIEERGGTDTQYF
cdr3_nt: TGTGCCAGTAGTATAGAGGAGCGGGGGGGCACAGATACGCAGTATTTT

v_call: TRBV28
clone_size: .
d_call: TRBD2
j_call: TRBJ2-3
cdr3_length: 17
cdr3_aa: CASSPITSGEVQDTQYF
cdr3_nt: TGTGCCAGCAGTCCGATTACTAGCGGGGAGGTACAGGATACGCAGTATTTT

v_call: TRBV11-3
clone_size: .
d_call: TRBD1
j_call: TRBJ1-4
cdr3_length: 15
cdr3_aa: CASTHQGAANEKLFF
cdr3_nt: TGTGCCAGCACGCACCAGGGGGCGGCTAATGAAAAACTGTTTTTT

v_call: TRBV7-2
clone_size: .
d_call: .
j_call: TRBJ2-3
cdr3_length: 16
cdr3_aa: CASSLVGGSGTDTQYF
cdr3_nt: TGTGCCAGCAGCTTAGTCGGAGGGAGTGGCACAGATACGCAGTATTTT

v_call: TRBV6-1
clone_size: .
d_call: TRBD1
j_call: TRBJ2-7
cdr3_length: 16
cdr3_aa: CASSVMGQGGSYEQYF
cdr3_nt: TGTGCCAGCAGTGTAATGGGACAGGGGGGATCCTACGAGCAGTACTTC

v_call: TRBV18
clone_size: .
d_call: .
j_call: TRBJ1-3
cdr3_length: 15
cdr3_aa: CASSRGSALGNTIYF
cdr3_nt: TGTGCCAGCTCAAGAGGTTCTGCACTTGGAAACACCATATATTTT

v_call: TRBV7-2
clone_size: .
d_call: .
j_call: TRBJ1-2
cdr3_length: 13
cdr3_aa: CASSLNTREGYTF
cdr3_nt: TGTGCCAGCAGCCTAAATACCCGGGAGGGCTACACCTTC

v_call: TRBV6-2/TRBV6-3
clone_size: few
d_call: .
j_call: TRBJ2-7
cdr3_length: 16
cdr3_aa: CASSYPGSVRSYEQYF
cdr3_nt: TGTGCCAGCAGTTACCCCGGGTCGGTTCGGTCCTACGAGCAGTACTTC

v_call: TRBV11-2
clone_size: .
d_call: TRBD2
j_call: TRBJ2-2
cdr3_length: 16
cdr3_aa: CASSSPAGGPYGELFF
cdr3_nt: TGTGCCAGCAGCTCCCCGGCGGGGGGGCCGTACGGGGAGCTGTTTTTT

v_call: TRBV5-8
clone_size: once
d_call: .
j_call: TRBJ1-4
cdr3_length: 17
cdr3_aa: CASPPRSFRATNEKLFF
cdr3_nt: TGTGCCAGCCCGCCTCGGTCTTTTCGGGCAACTAATGAAAAACTGTTTTTT

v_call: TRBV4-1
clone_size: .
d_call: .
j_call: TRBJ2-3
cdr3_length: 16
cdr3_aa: CASSQGRGAGTDTQYF
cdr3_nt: TGCGCCAGCAGCCAGGGAAGGGGCGCGGGCACAGATACGCAGTATTTT

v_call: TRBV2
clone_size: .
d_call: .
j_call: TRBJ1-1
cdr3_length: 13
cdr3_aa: CASSDAGNTEAFF
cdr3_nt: TGTGCCAGCAGTGATGCCGGGAACACTGAAGCTTTCTTT

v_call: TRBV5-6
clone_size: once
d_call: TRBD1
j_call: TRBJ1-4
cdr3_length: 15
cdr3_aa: CASSSPGQGDEKLFF
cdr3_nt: TGTGCCAGCAGCTCCCCGGGACAGGGAGATGAAAAACTGTTTTTT

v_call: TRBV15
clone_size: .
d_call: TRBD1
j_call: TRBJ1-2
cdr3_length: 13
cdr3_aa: CATRTGGAYGYTF
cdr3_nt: TGTGCCACGAGGACAGGGGGCGCCTATGGCTACACCTTC

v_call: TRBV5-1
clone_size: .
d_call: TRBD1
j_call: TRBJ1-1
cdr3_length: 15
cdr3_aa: CASSVGTGGGTEAFF
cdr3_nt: TGCGCCAGCAGCGTAGGCACAGGGGGAGGCACTGAAGCTTTCTTT

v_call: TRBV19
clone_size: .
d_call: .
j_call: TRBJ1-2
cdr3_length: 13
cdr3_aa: CASSIQASYGYTF
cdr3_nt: TGTGCCAGTAGTATTCAAGCCTCTTATGGCTACACCTTC

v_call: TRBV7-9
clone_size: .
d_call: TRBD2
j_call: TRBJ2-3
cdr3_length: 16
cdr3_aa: CASSQNIAGGTDTQYF
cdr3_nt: TGTGCCAGCAGCCAGAACATAGCGGGAGGCACAGATACGCAGTATTTT

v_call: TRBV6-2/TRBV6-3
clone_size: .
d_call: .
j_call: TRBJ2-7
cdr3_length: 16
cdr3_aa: CASSDYGPYVTYEQYF
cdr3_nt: TGTGCCAGCAGCGACTATGGGCCCTATGTTACCTACGAGCAGTACTTC

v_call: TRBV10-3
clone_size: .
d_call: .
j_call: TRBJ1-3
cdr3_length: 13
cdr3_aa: CAIRRGNGNTIYF
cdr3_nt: TGTGCCATCAGGAGGGGGAATGGAAACACCATATATTTT

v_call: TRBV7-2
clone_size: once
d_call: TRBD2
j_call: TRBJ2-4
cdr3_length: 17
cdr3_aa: CASSPWSGGFAKNIQYF
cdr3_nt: TGTGCCAGCAGCCCTTGGAGCGGGGGGTTTGCCAAAAACATTCAGTACTTC

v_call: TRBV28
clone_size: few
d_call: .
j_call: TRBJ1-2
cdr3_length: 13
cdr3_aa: CASSFMGSYGYTF
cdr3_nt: TGTGCCAGCAGTTTTATGGGGAGCTATGGCTACACCTTC

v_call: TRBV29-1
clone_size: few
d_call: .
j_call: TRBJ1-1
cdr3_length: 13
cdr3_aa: CSARGRVNTEAFF
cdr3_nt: TGCAGCGCCCGCGGCAGAGTGAACACTGAAGCTTTCTTT

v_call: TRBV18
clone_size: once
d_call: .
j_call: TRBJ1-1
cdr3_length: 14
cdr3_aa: CASSEAGGVTEAFF
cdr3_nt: TGTGCCAGCTCAGAGGCAGGAGGTGTCACTGAAGCTTTCTTT

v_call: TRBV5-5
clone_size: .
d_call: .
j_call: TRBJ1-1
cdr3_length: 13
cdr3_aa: CASNRQGSAEAFF
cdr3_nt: TGTGCCAGCAACCGTCAGGGGAGCGCTGAAGCTTTCTTT

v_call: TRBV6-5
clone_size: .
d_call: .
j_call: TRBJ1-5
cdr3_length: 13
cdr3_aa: CASRRQDYQPQHF
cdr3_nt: TGTGCCAGCAGGCGGCAGGACTATCAGCCCCAGCATTTT

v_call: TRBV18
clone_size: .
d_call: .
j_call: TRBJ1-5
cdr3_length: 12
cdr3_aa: CASSGSNQPQHF
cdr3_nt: TGTGCCAGCTCCGGTAGCAATCAGCCCCAGCATTTT

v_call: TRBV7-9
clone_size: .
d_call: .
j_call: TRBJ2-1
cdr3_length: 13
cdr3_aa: CASSPRGPVEQFF
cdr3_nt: TGTGCCAGCAGCCCTCGCGGGCCCGTAGAGCAGTTCTTC

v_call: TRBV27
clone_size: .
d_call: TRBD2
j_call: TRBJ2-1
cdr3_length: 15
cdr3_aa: CASSPRLALNNEQFF
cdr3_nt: TGTGCCAGCAGTCCCAGACTAGCCCTGAACAATGAGCAGTTCTTC

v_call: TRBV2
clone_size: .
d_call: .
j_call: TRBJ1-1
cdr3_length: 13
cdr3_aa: CAGGEDLNTEAFF
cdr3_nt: TGTGCTGGAGGGGAGGACTTGAACACTGAAGCTTTCTTT

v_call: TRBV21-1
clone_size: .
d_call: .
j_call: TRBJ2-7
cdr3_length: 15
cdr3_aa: CASSNPSDRGNEQYF
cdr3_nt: TGTGCCAGCAGCAACCCTTCGGACAGGGGAAACGAGCAGTACTTC

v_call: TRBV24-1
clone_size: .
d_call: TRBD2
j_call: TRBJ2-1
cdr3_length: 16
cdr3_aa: CATSEPGTSVYNEQFF
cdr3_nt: TGTGCCACCAGTGAGCCAGGGACTAGCGTCTACAATGAGCAGTTCTTC

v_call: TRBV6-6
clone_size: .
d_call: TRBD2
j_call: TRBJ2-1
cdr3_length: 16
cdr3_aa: CASSNSGTSIGDEQFF
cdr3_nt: TGTGCCAGCAGTAACTCGGGGACTAGCATCGGCGATGAGCAGTTCTTC

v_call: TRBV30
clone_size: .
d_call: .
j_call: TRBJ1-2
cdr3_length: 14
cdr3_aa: CAWSVPEGNYGYTF
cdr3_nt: TGTGCCTGGAGTGTACCCGAGGGCAACTATGGCTACACCTTC

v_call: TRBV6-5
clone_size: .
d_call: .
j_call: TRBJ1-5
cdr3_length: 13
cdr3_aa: CASSTRDNQPQHF
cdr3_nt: TGTGCCAGCAGTACCCGGGACAATCAGCCCCAGCATTTT

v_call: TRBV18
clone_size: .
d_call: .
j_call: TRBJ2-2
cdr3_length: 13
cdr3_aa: CASSPRQAGELFF
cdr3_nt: TGTGCCAGCTCACCACGTCAGGCCGGGGAGCTGTTTTTT

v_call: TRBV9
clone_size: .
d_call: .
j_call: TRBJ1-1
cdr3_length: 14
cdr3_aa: CASGPGRVGPEAFF
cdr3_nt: TGTGCCAGCGGGCCAGGGAGGGTTGGCCCGGAAGCTTTCTTT